The 20 T cell receptor beta chains below were found in one sample sequenced in a study of identical twins. Each CDR3 protein is one row after TCRdb ran MiXCR on the 5' RACE reads. The sample holds fewer than 900,000 distinct CDR3 sequences, roughly 18% seen once. This sample was also put to use in a study of T cells expressing NK-cell markers.

Source material: PBMCs. These receptors were taken from a woman between 18 and 29 years old in good health.

The sample holds a few counts of this clonotype. The chain combines TRBV5-1 with TRBJ2-1, with D uncertain. Germline V gene lookup returns CDR1 SGHRS and CDR2 YFSETQ. The germline V and J ends were trimmed by 0 bases and 4 bases, with 11 bases remaining between them. The CDR3 spans 15 residues. CDR3 DNA: TGCGCCAGCAGCTTGGGGGTAACGGCATACAATGAGCAGTTCTTC. Its translation: CASSLGVTAYNEQFF.

This clonotype was counted only a few times. The V call is TRBV7-8, the J call TRBJ1-2, with D possibly TRBD1 on 6 matching bases. The CDR3 runs to 15 residues. Germline CDR1 and CDR2: SGHVS and FQNEAQ. Trimming removed 5 bases from V and 3 bases from J, with 16 bases in between. The DNA for the CDR3 is TGTGCCAGCAGCCACTACAGGGTAGAGGACTATGGCTACACCTTC. It is translated as CASSHYRVEDYGYTF.

V usage is TRBV9 and J usage is TRBJ2-7, with D tentatively TRBD1 or TRBD2 (6 bases each). The CDR3 length is 16 residues. The ends were cut back, 4 bases at V and 2 bases at J, with 19 bases in the middle. Per the germline V gene, CDR1 is SGDLS and CDR2 is YYNGEE. CDR3: CASSFTGTAPPYEQYF. The CDR3 DNA sequence: TGTGCCAGCAGCTTTACAGGGACTGCGCCCCCCTACGAGCAGTACTTC.

The V and J genes are TRBV20-1 and TRBJ2-1; no firm D call. The CDR3 is made up of 13 amino acids. Germline loops: CDR1 DFQATT, CDR2 SNEGSKA (reference sequence). Trimming removed 6 bases from V and 8 bases from J, with 17 bases in between. CDR3 in amino acids: CSARPSTTDEQFF. The CDR3 nucleotides read TGCAGTGCGCGACCCTCTACAACTGATGAGCAGTTCTTC.

The chain employs TRBV5-5 and TRBJ1-2; no reliable D call. The CDR3 runs 14 residues. Trimming left V 0 bases short and J 3 bases short, with 9 bases between. The V gene's germline CDR1 is SGHKS and CDR2 YYEKEE (reference sequence). CDR3 in amino acids: CASSLDGDYYGYTF. The DNA for the CDR3 is TGTGCCAGCAGCTTGGATGGAGACTACTATGGCTACACCTTC.

The chain joins TRBV4-2 to TRBJ1-3; D is perhaps TRBD1 (5 bases). Germline loops: CDR1 LGHNA, CDR2 YNFKEQ. The CDR3 sequence is 16 residues long. Deletions cut 0 bases from V and 0 bases from J, with 9 bases between. The DNA of the CDR3 is TGTGCCAGCAGCCAAGAAACAGGCGGCTCTGGAAACACCATATATTTT. Its translation: CASSQETGGSGNTIYF.

This clonotype was observed a handful of times. V and J are TRBV20-1 and TRBJ2-3, with D possibly TRBD1 on 6 matching bases. Germline V gene data show CDR1 as DFQATT and CDR2 as SNEGSKA (reference sequence). Trimming removed 0 bases from V and 6 bases from J, with 16 bases in between. This CDR3 has 15 amino acids. CDR3 region: CSARDTTGPGDTQYF. The CDR3 nucleotides read TGCAGTGCTAGAGATACTACAGGGCCTGGGGATACGCAGTATTTT.

There are a few counts of this clonotype. This rearrangement joins TRBV7-2 to TRBJ2-7, with D perhaps TRBD2 (5 bases). The CDR3 covers 13 residues. Trimming stripped 5 bases from V and 4 bases from J, with 12 bases between. Germline assignment: CDR1 SGHTA and CDR2 FQGNSA. The CDR3 spells CASSGLTNYEQYF. The CDR3 DNA reads TGTGCCAGCAGCGGTCTGACTAATTACGAGCAGTACTTC.

V gene TRBV20-1 combines with J gene TRBJ2-3, with 8 bases fitting TRBD2. Germline V lookup: CDR1 DFQATT, CDR2 SNEGSKA (reference sequence). After removal of 6 bases from V and 3 bases from J, the junction contained 11 bases not matched to a gene. The CDR3 has 15 amino acids. CDR3 sequence reads: CSASSSGALTDTQYF. The CDR3 region has the DNA TGCAGTGCCTCGAGTAGCGGGGCTTTGACAGATACGCAGTATTTT.

This clonotype was observed a handful of times. The chain uses TRBV20-1 and TRBJ2-7; 9 positions agree with TRBD1. Unmatched junction bases numbered 9, after V lost 0 bases and J lost 6 bases. The germline gives CDR1 DFQATT, CDR2 SNEGSKA (reference sequence). This CDR3 has 15 residues. The CDR3 is CSARDRRTGVPEQYF. The CDR3 DNA sequence: TGCAGTGCTAGAGATAGGCGGACAGGGGTTCCCGAGCAGTACTTC.

This clonotype was detected only a few times. The J gene is TRBJ2-1, the V gene TRBV9; 9 bases match TRBD2. This CDR3 region has 15 residues. Germline V gene sequence: CDR1 SGDLS, CDR2 YYNGEE. Trimming cost V 0 bases and J 8 bases; bases outside gene matches: 6. The CDR3 is CASSVGGRAAHEQFF. The CDR3, as DNA: TGTGCCAGCAGCGTAGGCGGGAGGGCCGCTCATGAGCAGTTCTTC.

The CDR3 sequence is CASSQDWRIEKLFF. In nucleotides, the CDR3 is TGCGCCAGCAGCCAAGATTGGCGAATTGAAAAACTGTTTTTT. The chain combines TRBV4-3 with TRBJ1-4; D call uncertain. The CDR3 spans 14 residues. Germline assignment: CDR1 LGHNA and CDR2 YSLEER. V was clipped by 0 bases and J by 7 bases, with 9 bases between them.

This clonotype was detected only once. The genes are TRBV18 and TRBJ1-2, with TRBD1 matching over 9 bases. V gave up 2 bases and J gave up 5 bases; unmatched junction bases: 6. Looked up from germline, CDR1 is KGHSH and CDR2 is LQKENI. The CDR3 length is 15 residues. This CDR3 is CASSPGTGKSYGYTF. In DNA form, the CDR3 reads TGTGCCAGCTCACCAGGGACAGGGAAAAGTTATGGCTACACCTTC.

The rearrangement uses TRBV5-1 and TRBJ2-3; D may correspond to TRBD1 or TRBD2 (5 bases each). Per the germline V gene, CDR1 is SGHRS and CDR2 is YFSETQ. CDR3 length equals 14 residues. V shed 4 bases and J shed 6 bases, with 15 bases lying between them. The DNA for the CDR3 is TGCGCCAGCAGCCAGGGTGGCGGGTTGGATACGCAGTATTTT. It encodes CASSQGGGLDTQYF.

Only one count was recorded for this clonotype. The chain recombines TRBV2 with TRBJ1-6; D not resolved. CDR3 size: 14 residues. Germline CDR1 SNHLY, CDR2 FYNNEI. V was trimmed by 3 bases and J by 5 bases, leaving 8 bases between them. CDR3 sequence reads: CASSEVADNSPLHF. The CDR3 DNA reads as TGTGCCAGCAGTGAGGTGGCTGATAATTCACCCCTCCACTTT.

V usage is TRBV5-1 and J usage is TRBJ1-1, with D maybe TRBD1 (5 bases). The CDR3 spans 15 residues. V lost 3 bases to trimming and J lost 1 base, with 13 bases between them. The V gene's germline CDR1 is SGHRS and CDR2 YFSETQ. CDR3 in amino acids: CASSSGDPWNTEAFF. DNA of the CDR3: TGCGCCAGCAGCTCGGGGGACCCATGGAACACTGAAGCTTTCTTT.

V is TRBV6-1 and J is TRBJ2-2, with a tentative D call TRBD1 (6 bases). This CDR3 contains 13 residues. Germline-derived CDR1 and CDR2 are MNHNS and SASEGT. V lost 10 bases and J 6 bases, leaving 15 bases between the germline ends. CDR3 residues: CATSYREAGELFF. The CDR3 region has the DNA TGTGCCACTTCGTACAGGGAAGCCGGGGAGCTGTTTTTT.

This clonotype was counted a few times. The CDR3 is CASSALGEQYF. The CDR3, as DNA: TGTGCCAGCAGCGCCTTGGGGGAGCAGTACTTC. This sequence joins TRBV7-9 and TRBJ2-7; D is unclear. Germline CDR1 SEHNR, CDR2 FQNEAQ (reference sequence). V was clipped by 5 bases and J by 7 bases, with 9 bases between them. The CDR3 length is 11 residues.

The chain carries TRBV9 and TRBJ2-3, with 11 bases lining up with TRBD2. Germline assignment: CDR1 SGDLS and CDR2 YYNGEE. Trimming took 4 bases from V and 2 from J; bases not matched to a gene: 3. The CDR3 runs 15 residues. The CDR3 region has the DNA TGTGCCAGCAGCATTAGCGGGGGGGACACAGATACGCAGTATTTT. Protein: CASSISGGDTDTQYF.

This clonotype occurred a few times. This rearrangement joins TRBV10-3 to TRBJ2-7, with D hard to call. Germline V gene data show CDR1 as ENHRY and CDR2 as SYGVKD. The CDR3 is made up of 13 amino acids. V lost 4 bases, J lost 1 base, and 8 bases lay in between. The CDR3 is CAISASQSYEQYF. CDR3 nucleotide sequence: TGTGCCATCAGTGCCTCCCAGTCCTACGAGCAGTACTTC.